These 28 T cell receptor beta chains originate from one sample sequenced in a study of blood T cell repertoires in COVID-19 (dated by TCRdb to the early 2020s). The method was the immunoSEQ multiplex PCR assay. TCRdb mirrors the immuneACCESS table, restricted to in-frame sequences. Some clones are absent from its copies; in checked studies, under half trace to an unresolved V gene, and the reason for the others is unknown. The sample data list 490,000 or so clones, and 80% to 90% of these were observed just once. 8% to 9.5% of the sample lies in the top ten. Sequencing was done on a sample of PBMCs or T cells enriched from blood (not recorded which). These receptors were taken from a woman between 55 and 75 years old who had recovered from COVID-19.

The chain carries TRBV9 and TRBJ2-2, with D possibly TRBD1 on 6 matching bases. CDR1 is SGDLS, CDR2 YYNGEE, per germline. Trimming pared 1 base from V and 6 bases from J, leaving 10 bases between. The CDR3 runs to 14 residues. CDR3 in amino acids: CASSVYGGPGELFF. The CDR3 DNA sequence: TGTGCCAGCAGCGTATATGGGGGCCCCGGGGAGCTGTTTTTT.

The chain links TRBV5-1 to TRBJ1-1; D remains ambiguous. V dropped 7 bases and J dropped 1 base, with 14 bases sitting between them. Germline values: CDR1 SGHRS, CDR2 YFSETQ. CDR3 length: 14 amino acids. The CDR3 region is CASGETHKNTEAFF. The CDR3 nucleotides are TGCGCCAGCGGTGAAACCCACAAGAACACTGAAGCTTTCTTT.

The chain has TRBV7-2 and TRBJ2-5; 9 positions match TRBD2. Trimming took 4 bases from V and 5 from J; bases not matched to a gene: 5. This CDR3 region has 14 residues. Germline lookup yields CDR1 SGHTA and CDR2 FQGNSA. The CDR3 DNA sequence: TGTGCCAGCAGCTGGATAGCGGGGGTGGAGACCCAGTACTTC. Its translation: CASSWIAGVETQYF.

The chain combines TRBV30 with TRBJ1-1, with no clear D. In germline, CDR1 is GTSNPN, CDR2 SVGIG (reference sequence). CDR3 length equals 12 residues. V was shortened by 4 bases and J by 4 bases, with 10 bases between the two germline ends. The CDR3 nucleotides are TGTGCCTGGAACCGCCAGCGCACTGAAGCTTTCTTT. Translation: CAWNRQRTEAFF. The whole variable domain, filled in from reference TRBV30 and TRBJ1-1, reads SQTIHQWPATLVQPVGSPLSLECTVEGTSNPNLYWYRQAAGRGLQLLFYSVGIGQISSEVPQNLSASRPQDRQFILSSKKLLLSDSGFYLCAWNRQRTEAFFGQGTRLTVV.

V gene TRBV19 combines with J gene TRBJ2-5; D possibly corresponds to TRBD2 (5 bases). Germline V gene sequence: CDR1 LNHDA, CDR2 SQIVND (reference sequence). This CDR3 is 12 amino acids long. V lost 7 bases and J 9 bases, leaving 15 bases between the germline ends. CDR3 in amino acids: CASTAAAGAQYF. CDR3 DNA sequence: TGTGCCAGTACGGCGGCAGCCGGGGCCCAGTACTTC.

The rearrangement links TRBV11-2 to TRBJ1-1; perhaps TRBD1 as D (6 bases). The V and J ends lost 5 bases and 0 bases respectively, with 22 bases between them. Germline values: CDR1 SGHAT, CDR2 FQNNGV. This CDR3 has 18 amino acids. This CDR3 is CASSHVLSGQKMNTEAFF. CDR3 bases: TGTGCCAGCAGCCACGTCCTATCTGGACAGAAGATGAACACTGAAGCTTTCTTT.

This clone turned up a few times. V and J are TRBV6-5 and TRBJ1-5; the D gene is possibly TRBD1 (5 bases). The CDR3 totals 15 residues. The V gene's germline CDR1 is MNHEY and CDR2 SVGAGI. The ends were cut back, 7 bases at V and 6 bases at J, with 19 bases in the middle. The CDR3 loop is CASNYLPLGGQPQHF. The CDR3, as DNA: TGTGCCAGCAACTACCTTCCTTTGGGGGGTCAGCCCCAGCATTTT.

The chain recombines TRBV21-1 with TRBJ1-2; the table's TRBD1 call for D was not verified on the DNA. TRBV21-1 is a documented pseudogene. There are 15 residues in the CDR3. The CDR3 sequence is CASSKGAGKIYGYTF. CDR3 bases: TGTGCCAGCAGCAAAGGGGCAGGGAAGATCTATGGCTACACCTTC.

V and J are TRBV3-1 (or the pseudogene TRBV3-2) and TRBJ2-2, with TRBD1 as a possible D gene (6 bases). V lost 4 bases to trimming and J lost 0 bases, with 12 bases between them. CDR3 size: 16 residues. The germline V gene encodes CDR1 LGHDT and CDR2 YNNKEL (reference sequence). The CDR3 protein is CASSRKTGTNTGELFF. The CDR3 DNA sequence: TGTGCCAGCAGCCGAAAAACAGGGACGAACACCGGGGAGCTGTTTTTT.

This chain uses TRBV5-4 with TRBJ1-6, with D unclear. Germline CDR1 SGHNT, CDR2 YYREEE (reference sequence). V was clipped by 2 bases and J by 1 base, with 10 bases between them. The CDR3 consists of 16 residues. The CDR3 is CASSLFGISYNSPLHF. CDR3 bases: TGTGCCAGCAGCTTATTCGGGATTTCCTATAATTCACCCCTCCACTTT.

The rearrangement uses TRBV12-5 and TRBJ2-6, with a tentative D call TRBD2 (5 bases). The CDR3 is 14 amino acids. The germline V gene encodes CDR1 LGHNT and CDR2 FRNRAP. Trimming took 3 bases from V and 3 from J, leaving 6 bases between them. CDR3 bases: TGTGCTAGTGGTTTCGGGGTTGGGGCCAACGTCCTGACTTTC. It yields the protein CASGFGVGANVLTF.

The V call is TRBV20-1, the J call TRBJ2-3, with 7 bases that match TRBD2. V dropped 3 bases and J dropped 5; count of bases not matched to a gene: 11. This CDR3 is built from 15 residues. The germline CDR1 and CDR2 sequences are DFQATT and SNEGSKA (reference sequence). CDR3 nucleotides: TGCAGTGCTAGTCCCACTAGCGATAAGGAAGATACGCAGTATTTT. Translation gives CSASPTSDKEDTQYF.

The rearrangement joins TRBV21-1 to TRBJ2-7; the D call of TRBD1 is as the table states it, not checked on the DNA. TRBV21-1 is marked as a pseudogene. The CDR3 length is 13 residues. CDR3 amino acids: CANRTSGAYEQYV. CDR3 sequence (DNA): TGTGCCAACAGAACATCAGGGGCCTACGAGCAGTACGTC.

The chain joins TRBV3-1 (or the pseudogene TRBV3-2) to TRBJ2-1; a possible D gene is TRBD1 (6 bases). The germline V gene encodes CDR1 LGHDT and CDR2 YNNKEL (reference sequence). Trimming took off 7 bases at V and 0 bases at J, with 13 bases between the two ends. The CDR3 loop spans 15 amino acids. The CDR3 DNA reads as TGTGCCAGCACTCCCGACAGGCGCTCCTACAATGAGCAGTTCTTC. Translating it yields CASTPDRRSYNEQFF.

As for this clone: The same CDR3 also results from other DNA sequences found in this sample. The chain employs TRBV5-1 and TRBJ1-2; D is perhaps TRBD1 (6 bases). Germline assignment: CDR1 SGHRS and CDR2 YFSETQ. The CDR3 is 13 amino acids. V shed 2 bases and J shed 2 bases, with 7 bases lying between them. CDR3 region: CASSFQGNYGYTF. In nucleotides, the CDR3 is TGCGCCAGCAGCTTCCAGGGGAACTATGGCTACACCTTC.

This chain connects TRBV5-1 to TRBJ1-6; no clear D gene. Germline V gene data show CDR1 as SGHRS and CDR2 as YFSETQ. Trimming stripped 1 base from V and 9 bases from J, with 17 bases between. The CDR3 consists of 16 residues. The CDR3 region is CASSLTLAGSSSPLHF. Written as DNA, the CDR3 is TGCGCCAGCAGCTTGACTTTGGCAGGCTCGAGTTCACCCCTCCACTTT. Full variable domain (remainder filled in from reference TRBV5-1 and TRBJ1-6): KAGVTQTPRYLIKTRGQQVTLSCSPISGHRSVSWYQQTPGQGLQFLFEYFSETQRNKGNFPGRFSGRQFSNSRSEMNVSTLELGDSALYLCASSLTLAGSSSPLHFGNGTRLTVT.

Only one count was recorded for this clone. The V gene is TRBV7-2, the J gene TRBJ2-1, with D possibly matching TRBD1 (5 bases). The CDR3 is 13 residues long. V was trimmed by 2 bases and J by 5 bases, leaving 7 bases between them. Looked up from germline, CDR1 is SGHTA and CDR2 is FQGNSA. CDR3 DNA: TGTGCCAGCAGCTTAACCAGGGACAATGAGCAGTTCTTC. The encoded protein is CASSLTRDNEQFF.

The chain carries TRBV5-1 and TRBJ1-5; no firm D call. Trimming left V 0 bases short and J 5 bases short, with 6 bases between. Germline CDR1 is SGHRS and CDR2 is YFSETQ. The CDR3 is 13 residues long. For the CDR3, the DNA is TGCGCCAGCAGCTTGGACCAGTATCAGCCCCAGCATTTT. Translation gives CASSLDQYQPQHF. The whole variable domain, remainder taken from reference TRBV5-1 and TRBJ1-5, is KAGVTQTPRYLIKTRGQQVTLSCSPISGHRSVSWYQQTPGQGLQFLFEYFSETQRNKGNFPGRFSGRQFSNSRSEMNVSTLELGDSALYLCASSLDQYQPQHFGDGTRLSIL.

V gene TRBV2 combines with J gene TRBJ2-7, with a possible D match to TRBD2 (5 bases). The CDR3 sequence is 12 residues long. V lost 3 bases, J lost 4 bases, and 7 bases lay in between. Germline assignment: CDR1 SNHLY and CDR2 FYNNEI. The CDR3: CASSEDWYEQYV. The CDR3 region has the DNA TGTGCCAGCAGTGAGGACTGGTACGAGCAGTACGTC.

The genes are TRBV30 and TRBJ1-4; 7 nucleotides match TRBD1. This CDR3 contains 14 residues. Germline CDR1 reads GTSNPN; CDR2 reads SVGIG (reference sequence). J was trimmed by 4 bases and V by 1 base; bases with no gene match: 3. CDR3 nucleotide sequence: TGTGCCTGGAGTGGGGGACAGATTAATGAAAAACTGTTTTTT. Protein product: CAWSGGQINEKLFF.

The gene calls are TRBV7-2 and TRBJ1-5; D not certain. This CDR3 region has 15 residues. V was pared by 3 bases and J by 0 bases, with 9 bases between. Germline V gives CDR1 SGHTA, CDR2 FQGNSA. CDR3 sequence (DNA): TGTGCCAGCAGCTTTTGGGGAGATAGCAATCAGCCCCAGCATTTT. It yields the protein CASSFWGDSNQPQHF.

The rearrangement links TRBV2 to TRBJ1-1; the match to TRBD1 covers 9 bases. The germline V gene encodes CDR1 SNHLY and CDR2 FYNNEI. V lost 7 bases to trimming and J lost 4 bases; unmatched junction nucleotides: 7. The CDR3 runs 14 residues. CDR3 bases: TGTGCCAGCATACGGGACAGGGATGGCACTGAAGCTTTCTTT. This codes for CASIRDRDGTEAFF.

The V gene is TRBV19, the J gene TRBJ2-3; D gene uncertain. The CDR3 extends over 13 amino acids. Germline V gives CDR1 LNHDA, CDR2 SQIVND (reference sequence). The V and J ends lost 4 bases and 5 bases respectively, with 10 bases between them. In nucleotides, the CDR3 is TGTGCCAGTAGTACCTGGCCGGGAGATACGCAGTATTTT. Translated: CASSTWPGDTQYF. Full variable domain (missing parts from reference TRBV19 and TRBJ2-3): DGGITQSPKYLFRKEGQNVTLSCEQNLNHDAMYWYRQDPGQGLRLIYYSQIVNDFQKGDIAEGYSVSREKKESFPLTVTSAQKNPTAFYLCASSTWPGDTQYFGPGTRLTVL.

The chain recombines TRBV5-3 with TRBJ2-3; D may be TRBD1 (5 bases). TRBV5-3 is reported as an ORF; its role is uncertain. The germline V and J ends were trimmed by 0 bases and 2 bases, with 10 bases remaining between them. This CDR3 has 15 amino acids. The CDR3, as DNA: TGTGCCAGAAGCTTGGGACAGAAAGACACAGATACGCAGTATTTT. Its translation is CARSLGQKDTDTQYF.

This chain links TRBV5-1 with TRBJ2-2; 8 bases map to TRBD1. Germline trimming cut 8 bases from V and 2 bases from J; bases unmatched to any gene: 5. This CDR3 has 14 residues. The germline V gene encodes CDR1 SGHRS and CDR2 YFSETQ. CDR3 DNA: TGCGCCAGTAGACAGGGGTCAAACACCGGGGAGCTGTTTTTT. Its protein product is CASRQGSNTGELFF.

The chain is built from TRBV6-5 and TRBJ2-7; 8 nucleotides match TRBD1. CDR3 size: 15 residues. The V gene's germline CDR1 is MNHEY and CDR2 SVGAGI. With 5 bases clipped from V and 2 bases from J, the junction kept 8 bases outside the gene matches. As DNA, the CDR3 is TGTGCCAGCAGTCTTTACGCGACAGGGGCCTACGAGCAGTACTTC. Protein: CASSLYATGAYEQYF.

The V and J genes are TRBV29-1 and TRBJ2-7, with 7 bases that match TRBD1. The trim removed 4 bases at V and 7 bases at J, leaving 4 bases unmatched. CDR3 length: 11 amino acids. CDR1 and CDR2 (germline): SQVTM, ANQGSEA. CDR3 protein: CSVVRGQEQYF. The CDR3 DNA reads as TGCAGCGTTGTTAGGGGGCAAGAGCAGTACTTC.

The chain is built from TRBV29-1 and TRBJ2-2; D ambiguous. Per the germline V gene, CDR1 is SQVTM and CDR2 is ANQGSEA. The CDR3 loop spans 14 amino acids. Trimming pared 3 bases from V and 4 bases from J, leaving 12 bases between. CDR3 sequence (DNA): TGCAGCGTTGAGGTCACGCCGAGCACCGGGGAGCTGTTTTTT. It encodes CSVEVTPSTGELFF.